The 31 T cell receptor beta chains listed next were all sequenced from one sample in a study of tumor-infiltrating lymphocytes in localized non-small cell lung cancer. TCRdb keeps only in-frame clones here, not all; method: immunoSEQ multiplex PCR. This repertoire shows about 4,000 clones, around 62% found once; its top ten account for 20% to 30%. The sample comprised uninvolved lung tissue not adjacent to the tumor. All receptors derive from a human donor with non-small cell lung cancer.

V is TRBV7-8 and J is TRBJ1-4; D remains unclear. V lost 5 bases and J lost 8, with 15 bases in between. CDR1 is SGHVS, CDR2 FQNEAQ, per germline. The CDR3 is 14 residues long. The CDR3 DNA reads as TGTGCCAGCAGCGCGTCAAACTGGAAGGAAAAACTGTTTTTT. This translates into CASSASNWKEKLFF.

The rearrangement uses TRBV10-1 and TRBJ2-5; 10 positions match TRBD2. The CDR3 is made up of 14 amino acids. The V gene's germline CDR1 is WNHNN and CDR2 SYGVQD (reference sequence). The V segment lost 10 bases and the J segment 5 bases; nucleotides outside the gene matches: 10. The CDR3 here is CATSLLAGSETQYF. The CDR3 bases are TGCGCCACTTCATTACTAGCGGGGTCTGAGACCCAGTACTTC.

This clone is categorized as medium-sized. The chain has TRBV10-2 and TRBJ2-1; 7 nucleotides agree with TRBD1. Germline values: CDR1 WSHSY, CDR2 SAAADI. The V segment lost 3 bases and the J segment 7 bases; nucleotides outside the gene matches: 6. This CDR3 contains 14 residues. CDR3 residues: CASSDGQDGNEQFF. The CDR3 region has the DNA TGCGCCAGCAGTGACGGACAGGATGGGAATGAGCAGTTCTTC.

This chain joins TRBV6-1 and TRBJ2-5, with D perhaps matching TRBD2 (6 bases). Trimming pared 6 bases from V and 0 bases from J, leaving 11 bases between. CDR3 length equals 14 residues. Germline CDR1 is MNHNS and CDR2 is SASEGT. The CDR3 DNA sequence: TGTGCCAGCAGGCGGGACCGCGACCAAGAGACCCAGTACTTC. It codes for CASRRDRDQETQYF.

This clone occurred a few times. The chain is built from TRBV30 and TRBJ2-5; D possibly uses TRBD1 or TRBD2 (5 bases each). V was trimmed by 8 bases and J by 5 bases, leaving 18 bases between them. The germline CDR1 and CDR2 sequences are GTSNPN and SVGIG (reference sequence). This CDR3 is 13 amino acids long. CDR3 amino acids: CAPRGRVSETQYF. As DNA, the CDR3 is TGTGCCCCACGGGGCAGGGTGTCTGAGACCCAGTACTTC.

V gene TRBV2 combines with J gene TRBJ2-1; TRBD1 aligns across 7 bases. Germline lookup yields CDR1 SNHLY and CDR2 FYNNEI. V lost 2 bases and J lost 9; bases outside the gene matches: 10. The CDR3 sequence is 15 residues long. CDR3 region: CASSEFLRGSTEQFF. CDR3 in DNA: TGTGCCAGCAGTGAATTTCTCAGGGGGAGCACTGAGCAGTTCTTC.

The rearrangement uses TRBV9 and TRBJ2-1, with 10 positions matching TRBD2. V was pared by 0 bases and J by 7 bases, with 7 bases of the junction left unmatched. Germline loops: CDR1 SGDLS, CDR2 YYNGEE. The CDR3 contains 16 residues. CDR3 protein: CASSVGPAGGQNEQFF. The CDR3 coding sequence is TGTGCCAGCAGCGTAGGTCCAGCGGGGGGGCAGAATGAGCAGTTCTTC.

The CDR3 region is CASSLRAGTHNEQFF. CDR3 sequence (DNA): TGTGCCAGCAGCCTAAGGGCCGGGACCCACAATGAGCAGTTCTTC. The chain combines TRBV7-2 with TRBJ2-1, with D possibly called TRBD1 or TRBD2 (5 bases each). Trimming cost V 5 bases and J 5 bases, with 16 bases left between them. The germline V gene encodes CDR1 SGHTA and CDR2 FQGNSA. The CDR3 length is 15 residues.

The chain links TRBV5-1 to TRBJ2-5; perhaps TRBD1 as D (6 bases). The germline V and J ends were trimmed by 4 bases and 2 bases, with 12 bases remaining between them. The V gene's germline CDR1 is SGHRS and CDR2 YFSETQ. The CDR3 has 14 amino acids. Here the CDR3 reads CASSDGQLQETQYF. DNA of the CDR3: TGCGCCAGCAGCGACGGACAGCTTCAAGAGACCCAGTACTTC.

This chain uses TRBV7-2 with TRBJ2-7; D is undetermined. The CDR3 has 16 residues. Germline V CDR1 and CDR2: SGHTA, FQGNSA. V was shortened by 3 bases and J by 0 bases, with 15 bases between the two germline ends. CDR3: CASSFWTGPSSYEQYF. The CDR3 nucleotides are TGTGCCAGCAGCTTTTGGACGGGCCCGAGCTCCTACGAGCAGTACTTC.

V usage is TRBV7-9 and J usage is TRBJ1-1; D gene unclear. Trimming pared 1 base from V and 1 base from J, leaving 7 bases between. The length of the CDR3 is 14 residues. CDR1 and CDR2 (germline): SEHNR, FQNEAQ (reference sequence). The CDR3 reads CASSLGVENTEAFF. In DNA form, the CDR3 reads TGTGCCAGCAGCTTAGGGGTCGAGAACACTGAAGCTTTCTTT.

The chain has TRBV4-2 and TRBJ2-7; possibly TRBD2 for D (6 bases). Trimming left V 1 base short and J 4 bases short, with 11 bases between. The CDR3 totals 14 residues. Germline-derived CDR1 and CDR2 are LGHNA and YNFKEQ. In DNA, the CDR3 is TGTGCCAGCAGCCAAGGGACTACCGCGTACGAGCAGTACTTC. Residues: CASSQGTTAYEQYF.

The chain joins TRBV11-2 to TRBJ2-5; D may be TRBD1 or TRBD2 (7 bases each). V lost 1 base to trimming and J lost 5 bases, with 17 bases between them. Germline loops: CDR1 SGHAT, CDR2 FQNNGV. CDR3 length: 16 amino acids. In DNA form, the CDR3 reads TGTGCCAGCAGCTTAGGACAGGGACTATATCGTGAGACCCAGTACTTC. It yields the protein CASSLGQGLYRETQYF.

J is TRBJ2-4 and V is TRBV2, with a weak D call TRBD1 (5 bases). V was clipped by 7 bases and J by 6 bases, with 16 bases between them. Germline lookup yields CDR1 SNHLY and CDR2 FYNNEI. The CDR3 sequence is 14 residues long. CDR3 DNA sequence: TGTGCCAGCACAGCAGCAGGGCCGGGAAACATTCAGTACTTC. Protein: CASTAAGPGNIQYF. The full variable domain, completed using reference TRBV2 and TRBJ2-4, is EPEVTQTPSHQVTQMGQEVILRCVPISNHLYFYWYRQILGQKVEFLVSFYNNEISEKSEIFDDQFSVERPDGSNFTLKIRSTKLEDSAMYFCASTAAGPGNIQYFGAGTRLSVL.

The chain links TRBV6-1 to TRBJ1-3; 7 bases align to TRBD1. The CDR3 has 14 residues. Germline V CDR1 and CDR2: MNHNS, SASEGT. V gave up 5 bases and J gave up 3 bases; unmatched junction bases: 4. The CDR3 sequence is CASSLQGNGNTIYF. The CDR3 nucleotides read TGTGCCAGCAGTCTACAGGGGAATGGAAACACCATATATTTT.

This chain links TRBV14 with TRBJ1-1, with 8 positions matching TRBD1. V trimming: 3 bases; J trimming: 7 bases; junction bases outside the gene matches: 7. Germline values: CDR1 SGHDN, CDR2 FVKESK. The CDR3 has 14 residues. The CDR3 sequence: CASSQLTGVGEAFF. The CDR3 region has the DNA TGTGCCAGCAGCCAGTTGACAGGGGTCGGTGAAGCTTTCTTT.

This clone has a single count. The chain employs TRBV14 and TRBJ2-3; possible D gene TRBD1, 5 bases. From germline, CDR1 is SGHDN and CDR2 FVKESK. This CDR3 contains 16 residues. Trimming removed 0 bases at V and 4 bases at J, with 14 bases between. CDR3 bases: TGTGCCAGCAGCCAAGATACAAGGGGCAGGGCAGATACGCAGTATTTT. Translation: CASSQDTRGRADTQYF.

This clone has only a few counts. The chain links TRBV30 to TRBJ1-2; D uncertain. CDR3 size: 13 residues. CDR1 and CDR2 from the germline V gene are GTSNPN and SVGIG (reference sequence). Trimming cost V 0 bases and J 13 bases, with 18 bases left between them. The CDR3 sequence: CAWSVFGQEKATF. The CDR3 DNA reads TGTGCCTGGAGTGTATTTGGGCAGGAAAAGGCCACCTTC.

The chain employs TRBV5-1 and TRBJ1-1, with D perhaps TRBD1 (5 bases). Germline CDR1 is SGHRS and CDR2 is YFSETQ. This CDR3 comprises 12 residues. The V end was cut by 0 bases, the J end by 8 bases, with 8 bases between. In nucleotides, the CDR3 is TGCGCCAGCAGCTTGGTAGGGGACGAAGCTTTCTTT. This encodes CASSLVGDEAFF.

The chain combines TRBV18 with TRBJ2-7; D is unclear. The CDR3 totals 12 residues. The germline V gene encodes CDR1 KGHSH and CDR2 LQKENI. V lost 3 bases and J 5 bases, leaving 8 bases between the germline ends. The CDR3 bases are TGTGCCAGCTCACCCGAGTCTCACGAGCAGTACTTC. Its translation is CASSPESHEQYF.

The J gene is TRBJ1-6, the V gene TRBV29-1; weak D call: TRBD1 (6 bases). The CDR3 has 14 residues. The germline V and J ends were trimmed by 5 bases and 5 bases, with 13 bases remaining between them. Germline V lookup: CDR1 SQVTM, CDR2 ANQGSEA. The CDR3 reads CSVRPDSDNSPLHF. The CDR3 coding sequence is TGCAGCGTTCGTCCGGACAGTGATAATTCACCCCTCCACTTT.

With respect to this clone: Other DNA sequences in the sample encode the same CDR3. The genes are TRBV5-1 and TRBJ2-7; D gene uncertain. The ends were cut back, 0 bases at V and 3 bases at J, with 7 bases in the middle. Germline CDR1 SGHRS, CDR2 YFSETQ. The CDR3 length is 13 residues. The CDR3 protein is CASSLGQNYEQYF. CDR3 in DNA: TGCGCCAGCAGCTTGGGGCAAAACTACGAGCAGTACTTC.

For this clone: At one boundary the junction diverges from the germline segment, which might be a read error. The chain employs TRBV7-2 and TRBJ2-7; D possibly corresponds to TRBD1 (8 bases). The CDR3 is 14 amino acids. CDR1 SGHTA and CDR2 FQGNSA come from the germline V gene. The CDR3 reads CASTLQGGSYEQYF. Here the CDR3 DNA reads TGTGCCAGCACCTTACAGGGGGGGTCCTACGAGCAGTACTTC. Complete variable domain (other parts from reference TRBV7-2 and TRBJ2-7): GAGVSQSPSNKVTEKGKDVELRCDPISGHTALYWYRQSLGQGLEFLIYFQGNSAPDKSGLPSDRFSAERTGGSVSTLTIQRTQQEDSAVYLCASTLQGGSYEQYFGPGTRLTVT.

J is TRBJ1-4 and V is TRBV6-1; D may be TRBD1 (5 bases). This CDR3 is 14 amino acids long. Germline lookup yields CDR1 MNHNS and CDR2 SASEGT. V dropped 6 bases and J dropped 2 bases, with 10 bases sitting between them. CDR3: CASRQGGTNEKLFF. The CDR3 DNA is TGTGCCAGCAGGCAGGGAGGGACTAATGAAAAACTGTTTTTT.

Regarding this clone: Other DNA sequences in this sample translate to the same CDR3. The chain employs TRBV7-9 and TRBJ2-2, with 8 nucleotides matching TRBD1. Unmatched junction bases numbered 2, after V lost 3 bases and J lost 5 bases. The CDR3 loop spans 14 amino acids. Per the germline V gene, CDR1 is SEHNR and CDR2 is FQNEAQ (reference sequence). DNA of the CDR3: TGTGCCAGCAGCTTTACAGGGGGAACCGGGGAGCTGTTTTTT. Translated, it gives CASSFTGGTGELFF.

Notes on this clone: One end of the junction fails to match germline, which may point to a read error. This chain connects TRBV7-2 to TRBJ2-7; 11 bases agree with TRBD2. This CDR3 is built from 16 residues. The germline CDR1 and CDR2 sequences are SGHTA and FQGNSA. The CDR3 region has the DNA TGTGCCAGCAGCATAGCCGCGACTAGCGGGGCCTACGAGCAGTACTTC. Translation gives CASSIAATSGAYEQYF.

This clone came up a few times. The CDR3, as DNA: TGCGCCAGACCTCAAGAGACCCAGTACTTC. It encodes CARPQETQYF. This rearrangement joins TRBV10-1 to TRBJ2-5; D gene unclear. CDR1 is WNHNN and CDR2 is SYGVQD in the germline V gene (reference sequence). The V gene lost 9 bases and the J gene lost 2 bases, with 4 bases spanning the gap. This CDR3 is built from 10 residues.

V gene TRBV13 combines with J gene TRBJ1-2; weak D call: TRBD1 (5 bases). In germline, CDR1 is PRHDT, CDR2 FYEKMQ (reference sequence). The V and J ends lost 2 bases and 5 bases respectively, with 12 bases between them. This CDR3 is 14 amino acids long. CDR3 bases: TGTGCCAGCAGCTTAATGCCCGAGGGGTATGGCTACACCTTC. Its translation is CASSLMPEGYGYTF.

CDR3 bases: TGTGCCAGCACCTCCCCCCGCTCCTACGAGCAGTACTTC. This codes for CASTSPRSYEQYF. The chain uses TRBV6-5 and TRBJ2-7, with unresolved D. Germline loops: CDR1 MNHEY, CDR2 SVGAGI. V dropped 7 bases and J dropped 0 bases, with 10 bases sitting between them. CDR3 size: 13 residues.

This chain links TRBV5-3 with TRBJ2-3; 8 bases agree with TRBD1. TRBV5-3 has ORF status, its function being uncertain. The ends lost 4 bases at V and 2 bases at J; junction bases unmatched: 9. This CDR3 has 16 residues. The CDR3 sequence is CARSPRTGRYTDTQYF. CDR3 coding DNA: TGTGCCAGAAGCCCTCGGACAGGGAGATACACAGATACGCAGTATTTT.

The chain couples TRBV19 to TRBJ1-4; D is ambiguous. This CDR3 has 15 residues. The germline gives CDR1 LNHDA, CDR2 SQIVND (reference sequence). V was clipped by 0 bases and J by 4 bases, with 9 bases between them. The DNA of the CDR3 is TGTGCCAGTAGTATAGAGAGGACGATTAATGAAAAACTGTTTTTT. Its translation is CASSIERTINEKLFF. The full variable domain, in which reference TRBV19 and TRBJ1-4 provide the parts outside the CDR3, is DGGITQSPKYLFRKEGQNVTLSCEQNLNHDAMYWYRQDPGQGLRLIYYSQIVNDFQKGDIAEGYSVSREKKESFPLTVTSAQKNPTAFYLCASSIERTINEKLFFGSGTQLSVL.